The rows below give T cell receptor beta chains drawn from one sample of a study of long-term antiretroviral therapy in people with HIV. Some clones are missing from TCRdb's copy, which holds only in-frame ones; the method was immunoSEQ multiplex PCR. This table holds around 28,000 clones, about 86% found once. This specimen was unsorted PBMCs, taken 0.8 years after starting antiretroviral therapy. The source of these receptors is a woman in her thirties with HIV. Each CDR3 is given with its conserved first and last residue. D genes are given only for firm matches. Some rows mark clone size as missing; the rest say once, few, many or name a class of expanded clone.

>TRBV20-1|TRBJ2-4|NA|NA
CSAAFKNIQYF
TGCAGTGCCGCCTTCAAAAACATTCAGTACTTC
>TRBV5-1|TRBJ1-6|NA|NA
CASSFSSYNSPLHF
TGCGCCAGCAGCTTCAGCTCCTATAATTCACCCCTCCACTTT
>TRBV2|TRBJ2-5|NA|NA
CASSGLTQYF
TGTGCCAGCAGTGGCCTGACCCAGTACTTC
>TRBV5-4|TRBJ2-7|TRBD2|once
CASSLGSAGEEQYF
TGTGCCAGCAGCTTGGGGTCAGCGGGGGAGGAGCAGTACTTC
>TRBV6-1|TRBJ2-2|NA|NA
CASSESQGWNTGELFF
TGTGCCAGCAGTGAAAGTCAGGGTTGGAACACCGGGGAGCTGTTTTTT
>TRBV19|TRBJ1-3|TRBD1|NA
CASSILTGSSGNTIYF
TGTGCCAGTAGTATCCTGACAGGGAGCTCTGGAAACACCATATATTTT
>TRBV19|TRBJ2-2|TRBD1|NA
CASSTTGYAGELFF
TGTGCCAGTTCGACGACAGGGTACGCCGGGGAGCTGTTTTTT
>TRBV9|TRBJ1-1|TRBD1|NA
CASSVDRGTEAFF
TGTGCCAGCAGCGTAGACAGGGGAACTGAAGCTTTCTTT
>TRBV6-1|TRBJ1-5|NA|NA
CASSEVYSNQPQHF
TGTGCCAGCAGTGAAGTCTATAGCAATCAGCCCCAGCATTTT
>TRBV10-2|TRBJ1-2|NA|few
CASSERGNYGYTF
TGCGCCAGCAGTGAGCGGGGGAACTATGGCTACACCTTC
>TRBV18|TRBJ1-2|NA|NA
CASSLDGNGYTF
TGTGCCAGCTCACTGGACGGCAATGGCTACACCTTC
>TRBV5-1|TRBJ2-5|TRBD1|NA
CASRNPGQGETQYF
TGCGCCAGCAGAAACCCGGGACAGGGGGAGACCCAGTACTTC
>TRBV5-1|TRBJ1-1|NA|NA
CASSLAGAMNTEAFF
TGCGCCAGCAGCTTGGCCGGGGCCATGAACACTGAAGCTTTCTTT
>TRBV2|TRBJ2-5|NA|NA
CASSVRTETQYF
TGTGCCAGCAGTGTGCGGACGGAGACCCAGTACTTC
>TRBV5-1|TRBJ1-4|NA|NA
CASSLYGKEEKLFF
TGCGCCAGCAGCTTGTACGGGAAAGAAGAAAAACTGTTTTTT
>TRBV27|TRBJ1-1|NA|NA
CASSRGPEAFF
TGTGCCAGCAGTCGCGGACCTGAAGCTTTCTTT
>TRBV28|TRBJ1-5|NA|NA
CASTVGNQPQHF
TGTGCCAGCACCGTGGGGAATCAGCCCCAGCATTTT
>TRBV5-1|TRBJ1-1|NA|NA
CASSLVISGEGTEAFF
TGCGCCAGCAGCTTGGTGATAAGTGGGGAGGGCACTGAAGCTTTCTTT
>TRBV11-2|TRBJ1-3|NA|NA
CASSFGPQGTSSGNTIYF
TGTGCCAGCAGCTTTGGTCCCCAGGGGACGAGCTCTGGAAACACCATATATTTT
>TRBV5-1|TRBJ2-1|NA|NA
CASSLETATDYNEQFF
TGCGCCAGCAGCTTGGAGACCGCTACTGACTACAATGAGCAGTTCTTC
>TRBV9|TRBJ1-2|NA|NA
CASSVAVSSHSYGYTF
TGTGCCAGCAGCGTAGCTGTGTCTAGCCACTCCTATGGCTACACCTTC
>TRBV7-9|TRBJ1-5|NA|NA
CASSLEGSQPQHF
TGTGCCAGCAGCTTAGAGGGCTCTCAGCCCCAGCATTTT
>TRBV7-2|TRBJ2-2|NA|NA
CASSRDGTGELFF
TGTGCCAGCAGCCGAGACGGCACCGGGGAGCTGTTTTTT
>TRBV29-1|TRBJ2-3|TRBD2|NA
CSVGLAGGPDTQYF
TGCAGCGTTGGACTAGCGGGGGGGCCTGATACGCAGTATTTT
>TRBV6-1|TRBJ2-6|NA|NA
CASSESGIWGANVLTF
TGTGCCAGCAGTGAATCTGGCATTTGGGGGGCCAACGTCCTGACTTTC
>TRBV13|TRBJ2-5|NA|NA
CASSLGSGFDGETQYF
TGTGCCAGCAGCTTAGGTTCGGGGTTCGATGGGGAGACCCAGTACTTC
>TRBV7-7|TRBJ2-2|NA|NA
CASSPGTNTGELFF
TGTGCCAGCAGCCCCGGGACTAACACCGGGGAGCTGTTTTTT
>TRBV5-6|TRBJ2-5|TRBD2|NA
CASSLIARGSAYQETQYF
TGTGCCAGCAGCCTAATAGCGCGGGGGTCAGCGTACCAAGAGACCCAGTACTTC
>TRBV27|TRBJ2-1|NA|NA
CATPMGLGQFF
TGTGCCACCCCTATGGGTTTAGGGCAGTTCTTC
>TRBV28|TRBJ2-7|NA|NA
CASSPPETEAYEQYF
TGTGCCAGCAGTCCACCTGAGACAGAAGCCTACGAGCAGTACTTC
>TRBV30|TRBJ1-1|TRBD1|NA
CAWSDRGNTEAFF
TGTGCCTGGAGTGACAGGGGGAACACTGAAGCTTTCTTT
>TRBV18|TRBJ2-5|TRBD1|NA
CASSPPGTDQETQYF
TGTGCCAGCTCACCGCCCGGGACAGACCAAGAGACCCAGTACTTC
>TRBV12-5|TRBJ2-5|TRBD2|NA
CASGLGQAGGAETQYF
TGTGCTAGTGGTTTGGGCCAAGCGGGGGGGGCAGAGACCCAGTACTTC
>TRBV11-2|TRBJ1-5|TRBD1|NA
CASSLGQGDNQPQHF
TGTGCCAGCAGCTTAGGCCAGGGGGACAATCAGCCCCAGCATTTT
>TRBV5-1|TRBJ1-1|NA|NA
CASSPLGGTIEAFF
TGCGCCAGCAGCCCCCTCGGGGGGACTATTGAAGCTTTCTTT
>TRBV7-9|TRBJ1-2|NA|NA
CASRFGGDGGYTF
TGTGCCAGCAGGTTTGGCGGGGATGGAGGCTACACCTTC
>TRBV30|TRBJ2-7|NA|NA
CAWGQSVPVGEQYF
TGTGCCTGGGGCCAATCGGTCCCGGTGGGGGAGCAGTACTTC
>TRBV7-8|TRBJ2-3|NA|NA
CASSLGPSTDTQYF
TGTGCCAGCAGCTTAGGTCCGAGCACAGATACGCAGTATTTT
>TRBV2|TRBJ1-1|NA|NA
CASTRGIGEAFF
TGTGCCAGCACACGGGGGATTGGGGAAGCTTTCTTT
>TRBV10-3|TRBJ1-1|NA|once
CAISDIRAANTEAFF
TGTGCCATCAGTGATATCAGAGCTGCGAACACTGAAGCTTTCTTT
>TRBV6-1|TRBJ1-3|NA|NA
CASTPSDIPGNTIYF
TGTGCCAGCACACCTTCGGACATCCCTGGAAACACCATATATTTT
>TRBV2|TRBJ2-7|TRBD1|NA
CASSRQGPYEQYF
TGTGCCAGCAGCCGACAGGGCCCCTACGAGCAGTACTTC
>TRBV7-8|TRBJ1-2|NA|NA
CASSTNYGYTF
TGTGCCAGCAGCACAAACTATGGCTACACCTTC
>TRBV5-6|TRBJ2-5|TRBD2|NA
CASSPAGEETQYF
TGTGCCAGCAGCCCGGCGGGGGAAGAGACCCAGTACTTC
>TRBV6-4|TRBJ2-5|NA|NA
CASSPRGGETQYF
TGTGCCAGCAGTCCCCGCGGAGGAGAGACCCAGTACTTC
>TRBV7-2|TRBJ1-2|NA|NA
CASSLQWVGYGYTF
TGTGCCAGCAGCTTACAATGGGTCGGCTATGGCTACACCTTC
>TRBV2|TRBJ1-4|TRBD1|NA
CASKYSRDRVEKLFF
TGTGCCAGCAAATACTCCCGGGACAGGGTTGAAAAACTGTTTTTT
>TRBV5-1|TRBJ2-2|NA|NA
CASSLVAANTGELFF
TGCGCCAGCAGCTTGGTGGCAGCGAACACCGGGGAGCTGTTTTTT
>TRBV15|TRBJ1-1|NA|NA
CATRANQAPEAFF
TGTGCCACCAGAGCCAATCAGGCCCCTGAAGCTTTCTTT
>TRBV27|TRBJ2-3|TRBD2|NA
CASSPGTSGGAGTQYF
TGTGCCAGCAGTCCCGGGACTAGCGGGGGGGCCGGTACGCAGTATTTT
>TRBV5-1|TRBJ2-3|TRBD1|NA
CASSSDRGFTDTQYF
TGCGCCAGCAGCTCGGACAGGGGCTTCACAGATACGCAGTATTTT
>TRBV11-3|TRBJ1-1|NA|NA
CASTSINIGSTEAFF
TGTGCCAGCACCTCTATTAACATAGGGAGCACTGAAGCTTTCTTT